The 17 T cell receptor beta chains in this list originate from one sample, sequenced in a study of blood T cell repertoires in COVID-19. TCRdb's table, derived via immunoSEQ multiplex PCR, lists solely in-frame clones and lacks some. The sample holds 85,000 to 120,000 clones; about 79% are singletons and the top ten take roughly 6.2%. Specimen: peripheral blood. The receptors here all came from a man older than 75 with COVID-19, enrolled during active disease.

The chain uses TRBV7-8 and TRBJ2-3, with 12 bases fitting TRBD2. The J segment lost 2 bases and the V segment lost 6 bases, leaving 6 bases of the junction unmatched. This CDR3 has 16 residues. Looked up from germline, CDR1 is SGHVS and CDR2 is FQNEAQ. CDR3 region: CASSTGLAGYTDTQYF. CDR3 nucleotides: TGTGCCAGCAGTACCGGACTAGCGGGATACACAGATACGCAGTATTTT.

V gene TRBV5-1 combines with J gene TRBJ1-2; 10 nucleotides align to TRBD1. Germline lookup yields CDR1 SGHRS and CDR2 YFSETQ. The CDR3 runs to 16 residues. Trimming at V came to 4 bases and at J to 4 bases, leaving 10 bases not matched to a gene. The CDR3 sequence: CASSDPTGGEGYGYTF. DNA for the CDR3: TGCGCCAGCAGCGACCCGACAGGGGGCGAAGGCTATGGCTACACCTTC. Full variable domain (missing parts from reference TRBV5-1 and TRBJ1-2): KAGVTQTPRYLIKTRGQQVTLSCSPISGHRSVSWYQQTPGQGLQFLFEYFSETQRNKGNFPGRFSGRQFSNSRSEMNVSTLELGDSALYLCASSDPTGGEGYGYTFGSGTRLTVV.

This chain links TRBV14 with TRBJ2-5; 7 nucleotides agree with TRBD2. The germline V gene encodes CDR1 SGHDN and CDR2 FVKESK. The CDR3 totals 17 residues. Losses at the gene ends were 3 bases for V and 1 base for J; bases not matched to a gene: 11. The CDR3 spells CASSHALRDYLQETQYF. The CDR3 DNA is TGTGCCAGCAGCCACGCCCTCCGGGACTACCTCCAAGAGACCCAGTACTTC.

In nucleotides, the CDR3 is TGTGCCACCAGCAGAGCCAGGACAGGGGGGTACGAGCAGTACTTC. Translated, it gives CATSRARTGGYEQYF. The V gene is TRBV15, the J gene TRBJ2-7; 10 bases match TRBD1. This CDR3 region has 15 residues. Germline V gene lookup returns CDR1 LNHNV and CDR2 YYDKDF (reference sequence). V dropped 1 base and J dropped 4; count of bases not matched to a gene: 4.

The V and J genes are TRBV10-3 and TRBJ2-7; D might be TRBD1 (6 bases). V was shortened by 5 bases and J by 6 bases, with 14 bases between the two germline ends. The CDR3 sequence is 13 residues long. CDR1 and CDR2 from the germline V gene are ENHRY and SYGVKD. The CDR3 reads CAISYQTGGEQYF. The DNA of the CDR3 is TGTGCCATCAGTTACCAGACAGGCGGCGAGCAGTACTTC.

The chain uses TRBV11-3 and TRBJ2-5; D is possibly TRBD2 (6 bases). V was cut by 5 bases and J by 1 base, with 11 bases left in between. Germline CDR1 reads SGHNT; CDR2 reads YENEEA. The length of the CDR3 is 14 residues. In DNA, the CDR3 is TGTGCCAGCAGCGGGGGAGGCAGCCAAGAGACCCAGTACTTC. Translation gives CASSGGGSQETQYF.

V usage is TRBV3-1 (or the pseudogene TRBV3-2) and J usage is TRBJ1-6; TRBD1 matches 8 bases. Per the germline V gene, CDR1 is LGHDT and CDR2 is YNNKEL (reference sequence). With V trimmed by 2 bases and J by 7 bases, 7 bases remained unmatched. CDR3 size: 16 residues. The DNA for the CDR3 is TGTGCCAGCAGCCAACTAGGACAGGGCAGCAATTCACCCCTCCACTTT. Residues: CASSQLGQGSNSPLHF.

This chain connects TRBV29-1 to TRBJ1-6; D possibly corresponds to TRBD1 (6 bases). Trimming cost V 4 bases and J 6 bases, with 10 bases left between them. The CDR3 loop spans 13 amino acids. Germline V lookup: CDR1 SQVTM, CDR2 ANQGSEA. The CDR3 spells CSVVDSPNSPLHF. Written as DNA, the CDR3 is TGCAGCGTTGTGGACAGTCCTAATTCACCCCTCCACTTT. The entire variable domain, with the rest obtained from reference TRBV29-1 and TRBJ1-6, is as follows: SAVISQKPSRDICQRGTSLTIQCQVDSQVTMMFWYRQQPGQSLTLIATANQGSEATYESGFVIDKFPISRPNLTFSTLTVSNMSPEDSSIYLCSVVDSPNSPLHFGNGTRLTVT.

Only a few counts were recorded for this clone. Only one base separates this from a far larger clonotype, so it likely reflects a read error. Additional DNA sequences in this sample encode the identical CDR3. The rearrangement joins TRBV12-3 or TRBV12-4 to TRBJ2-5; the D is unclear. Trimming left V 6 bases short and J 5 bases short, with 7 bases between. The CDR3 runs to 11 residues. The CDR3 sequence: CASSPRETQYF. The CDR3 coding sequence is TGTGCCAGCAGCCCCCGGGAGACCCAGTACTTC.

The V gene is TRBV29-1, the J gene TRBJ2-3; no clear D gene. V lost 4 bases to trimming and J lost 0 bases, with 11 bases between them. The germline gives CDR1 SQVTM, CDR2 ANQGSEA. This CDR3 spans 14 amino acids. The CDR3 protein is CSVALTTSTDTQYF. CDR3 bases: TGCAGCGTTGCCCTGACAACTAGCACAGATACGCAGTATTTT.

The chain uses TRBV6-5 and TRBJ1-4; 7 bases are shared with TRBD1. The CDR3 has 13 amino acids. V was clipped by 7 bases and J by 8 bases; unmatched bases: 7. In germline, CDR1 is MNHEY, CDR2 SVGAGI. CDR3 sequence reads: CASKRQGGEKLFF. The CDR3, as DNA: TGTGCCAGCAAAAGACAGGGTGGGGAAAAACTGTTTTTT.

The gene calls are TRBV10-3 and TRBJ1-5; 7 nucleotides line up with TRBD1. With V trimmed by 10 bases and J by 1 base, 7 bases remained unmatched. Germline V lookup: CDR1 ENHRY, CDR2 SYGVKD. The CDR3 runs to 14 residues. CDR3 sequence: CATLQGLSNQPQHF. DNA for the CDR3: TGTGCCACCCTACAGGGGCTGAGCAATCAGCCCCAGCATTTT.

The V call is TRBV19, the J call TRBJ1-5; perhaps TRBD1 as D (5 bases). The germline V gene has CDR1 LNHDA and CDR2 SQIVND (reference sequence). CDR3 length: 13 residues. Trimming left V 11 bases short and J 7 bases short, with 18 bases between. The CDR3 loop reads CAPAGGGGQPQHF. CDR3 in DNA: TGTGCCCCCGCCGGGGGGGGAGGGCAGCCCCAGCATTTT.

The gene calls are TRBV11-3 and TRBJ2-1; 11 bases map to TRBD2. The CDR3 has 15 residues. Germline V gene lookup returns CDR1 SGHNT and CDR2 YENEEA. V lost 6 bases, J lost 8 bases, and 9 bases stayed unmatched. CDR3 coding DNA: TGTGCCAGCAGTTGGACTAGCGGGTGGGGGGATGAGCAGTTCTTC. Translation gives CASSWTSGWGDEQFF. Full variable domain (rest looked up from reference TRBV11-3 and TRBJ2-1): EAGVVQSPRYKIIEKKQPVAFWCNPISGHNTLYWYLQNLGQGPELLIRYENEEAVDDSQLPKDRFSAERLKGVDSTLKIQPAELGDSAVYLCASSWTSGWGDEQFFGPGTRLTVL.

The genes are TRBV3-1 (or the pseudogene TRBV3-2) and TRBJ2-5, with a tentative D call TRBD1 (6 bases). V gave up 3 bases and J gave up 4 bases, with 9 bases separating them. CDR1 and CDR2 from the germline V gene are LGHDT and YNNKEL (reference sequence). The CDR3 spans 13 residues. As DNA, the CDR3 is TGTGCCAGCAGCCACAGGGGCAGAGAGACCCAGTACTTC. Translation gives CASSHRGRETQYF.

The V and J genes are TRBV28 and TRBJ1-5, with 10 bases lining up with TRBD1. The V gene end was trimmed by 4 bases and the J gene end by 7 bases; junction bases not matched to a gene: 10. The CDR3 runs to 16 residues. Per germline, CDR1 MDHEN and CDR2 SYDVKM. The CDR3 DNA is TGTGCCAGCAGTTCCCTTAGGGACAGGGGTGGCCAGCCCCAGCATTTT. This codes for CASSSLRDRGGQPQHF.

This clone was counted between two and nine times. V usage is TRBV3-1 (or the pseudogene TRBV3-2) and J usage is TRBJ2-7; 8 positions agree with TRBD2. Germline-derived CDR1 and CDR2 are LGHDT and YNNKEL (reference sequence). Trimming cost V 8 bases and J 6 bases; bases outside gene matches: 21. The CDR3 contains 17 residues. The CDR3 protein is CASSRRGGFGMFGEQYF. The DNA of the CDR3 is TGTGCCAGCTCCCGCCGCGGGGGGTTTGGGATGTTTGGCGAGCAGTACTTC.